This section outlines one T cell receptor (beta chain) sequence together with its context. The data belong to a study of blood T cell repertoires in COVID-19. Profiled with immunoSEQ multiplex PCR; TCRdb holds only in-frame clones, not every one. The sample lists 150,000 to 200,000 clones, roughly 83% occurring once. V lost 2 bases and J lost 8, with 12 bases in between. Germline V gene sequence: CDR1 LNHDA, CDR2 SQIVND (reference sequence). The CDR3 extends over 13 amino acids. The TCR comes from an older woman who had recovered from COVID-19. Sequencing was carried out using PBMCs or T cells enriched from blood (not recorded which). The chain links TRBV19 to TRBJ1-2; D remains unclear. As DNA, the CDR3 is TGTGCCAGTAGTATATCCCCCCCTAGGGGCTACACCTTC. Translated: CASSISPPRGYTF.